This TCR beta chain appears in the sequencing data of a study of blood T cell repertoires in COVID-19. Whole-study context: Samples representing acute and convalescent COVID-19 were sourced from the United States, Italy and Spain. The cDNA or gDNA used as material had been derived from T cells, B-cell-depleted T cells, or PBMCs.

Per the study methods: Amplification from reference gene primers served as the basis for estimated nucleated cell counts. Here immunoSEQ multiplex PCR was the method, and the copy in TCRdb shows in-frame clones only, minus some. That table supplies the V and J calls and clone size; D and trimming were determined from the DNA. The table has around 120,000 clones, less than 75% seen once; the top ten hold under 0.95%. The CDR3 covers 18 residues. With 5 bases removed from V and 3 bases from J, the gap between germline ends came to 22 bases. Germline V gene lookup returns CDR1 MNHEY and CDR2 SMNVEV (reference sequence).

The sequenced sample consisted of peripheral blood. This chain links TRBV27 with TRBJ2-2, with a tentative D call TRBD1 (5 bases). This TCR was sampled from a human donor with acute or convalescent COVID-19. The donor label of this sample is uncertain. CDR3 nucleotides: TGTGCCAGCAGTCCCCGCTTCGGGTGGCAAGGGGACACCGGGGAGCTGTTTTTT. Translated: CASSPRFGWQGDTGELFF.